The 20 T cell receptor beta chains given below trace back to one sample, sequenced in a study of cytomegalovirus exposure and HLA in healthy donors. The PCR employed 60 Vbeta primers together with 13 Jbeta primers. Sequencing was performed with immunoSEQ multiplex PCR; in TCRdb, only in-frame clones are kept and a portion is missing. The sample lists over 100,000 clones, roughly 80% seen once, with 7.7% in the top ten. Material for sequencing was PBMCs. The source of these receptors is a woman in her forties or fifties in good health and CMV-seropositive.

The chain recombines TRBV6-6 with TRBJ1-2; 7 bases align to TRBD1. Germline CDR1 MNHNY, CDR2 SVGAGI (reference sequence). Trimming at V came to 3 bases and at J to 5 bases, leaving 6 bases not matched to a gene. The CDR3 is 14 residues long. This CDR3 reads CASSYSTGRYGYTF. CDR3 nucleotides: TGTGCCAGCAGTTATTCGACAGGGAGGTATGGCTACACCTTC.

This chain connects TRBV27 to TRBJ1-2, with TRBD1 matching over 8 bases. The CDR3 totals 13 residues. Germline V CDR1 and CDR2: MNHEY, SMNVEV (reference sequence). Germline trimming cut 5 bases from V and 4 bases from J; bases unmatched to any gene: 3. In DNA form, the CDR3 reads TGTGCCAGCAGTAAGACAGGGGTCTATGGCTACACCTTC. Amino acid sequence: CASSKTGVYGYTF.

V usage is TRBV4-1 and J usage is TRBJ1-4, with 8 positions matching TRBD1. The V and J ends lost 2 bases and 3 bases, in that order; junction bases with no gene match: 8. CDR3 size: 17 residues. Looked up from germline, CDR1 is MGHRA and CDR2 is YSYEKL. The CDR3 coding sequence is TGCGCCAGCAGCCAAAGACAGGGGATTGTAGCTAATGAAAAACTGTTTTTT. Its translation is CASSQRQGIVANEKLFF.

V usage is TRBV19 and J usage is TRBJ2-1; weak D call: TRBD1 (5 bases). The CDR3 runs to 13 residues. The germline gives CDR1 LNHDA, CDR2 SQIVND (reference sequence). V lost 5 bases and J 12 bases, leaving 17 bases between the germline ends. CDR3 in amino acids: CASSPIEVRGQFF. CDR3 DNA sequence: TGTGCCAGTAGTCCCATTGAGGTTAGGGGGCAGTTCTTC.

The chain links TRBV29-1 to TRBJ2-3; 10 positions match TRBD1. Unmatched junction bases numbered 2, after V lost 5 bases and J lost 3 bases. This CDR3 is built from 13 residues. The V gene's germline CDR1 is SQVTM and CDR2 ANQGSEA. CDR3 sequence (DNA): TGCAGCGTTCCGGGACAGGGGACAGATACGCAGTATTTT. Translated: CSVPGQGTDTQYF.

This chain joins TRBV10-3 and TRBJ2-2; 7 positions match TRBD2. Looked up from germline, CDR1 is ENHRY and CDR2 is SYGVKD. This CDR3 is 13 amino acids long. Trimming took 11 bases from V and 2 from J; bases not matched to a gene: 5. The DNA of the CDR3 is TGTGCCTTCGCTAGCGGAAACACCGGGGAGCTGTTTTTT. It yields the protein CAFASGNTGELFF.

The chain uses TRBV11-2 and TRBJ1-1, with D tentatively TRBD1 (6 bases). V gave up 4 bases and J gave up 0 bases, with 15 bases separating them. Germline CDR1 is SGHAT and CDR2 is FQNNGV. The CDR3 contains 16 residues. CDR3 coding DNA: TGTGCCAGCAGCTACACGGGGGGCAGGATGAACACTGAAGCTTTCTTT. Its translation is CASSYTGGRMNTEAFF.

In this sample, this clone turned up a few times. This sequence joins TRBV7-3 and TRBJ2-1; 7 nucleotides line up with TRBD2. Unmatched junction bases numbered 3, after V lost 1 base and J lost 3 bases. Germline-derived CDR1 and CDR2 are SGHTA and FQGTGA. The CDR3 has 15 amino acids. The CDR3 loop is CASSLRAGNYNEQFF. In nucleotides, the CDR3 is TGTGCCAGCAGCTTAAGAGCGGGGAACTACAATGAGCAGTTCTTC.

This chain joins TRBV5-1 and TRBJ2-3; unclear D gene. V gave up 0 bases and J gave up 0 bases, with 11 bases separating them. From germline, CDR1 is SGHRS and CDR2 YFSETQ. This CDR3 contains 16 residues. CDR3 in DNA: TGCGCCAGCAGCTTGGGTGTTGCGAGTAGCACAGATACGCAGTATTTT. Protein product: CASSLGVASSTDTQYF.

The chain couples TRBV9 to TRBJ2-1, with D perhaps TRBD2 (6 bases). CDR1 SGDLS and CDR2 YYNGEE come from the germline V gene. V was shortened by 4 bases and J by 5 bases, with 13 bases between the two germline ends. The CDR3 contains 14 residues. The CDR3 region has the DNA TGTGCCAGCAGCCCAGGACTACCCCACAATGAGCAGTTCTTC. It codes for CASSPGLPHNEQFF.

CDR3 coding DNA: TGTGCCAGCGATGCCGGAGCTACGTACGAGCAGTACTTC. It is translated as CASDAGATYEQYF. The rearrangement uses TRBV6-4 and TRBJ2-7; D remains ambiguous. Germline CDR1 reads MRHNA; CDR2 reads SNTAGT. The CDR3 contains 13 residues. Trimming pared 8 bases from V and 4 bases from J, leaving 15 bases between.

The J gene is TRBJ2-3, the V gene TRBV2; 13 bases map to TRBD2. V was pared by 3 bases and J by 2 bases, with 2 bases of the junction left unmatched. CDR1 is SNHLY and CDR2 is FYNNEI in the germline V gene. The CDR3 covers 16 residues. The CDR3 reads CASSDGLAGDTDTQYF. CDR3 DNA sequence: TGTGCCAGCAGTGACGGACTAGCGGGGGACACAGATACGCAGTATTTT.

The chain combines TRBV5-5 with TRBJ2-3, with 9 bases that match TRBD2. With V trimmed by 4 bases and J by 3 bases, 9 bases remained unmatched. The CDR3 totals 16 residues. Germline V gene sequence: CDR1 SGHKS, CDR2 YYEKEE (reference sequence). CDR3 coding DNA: TGTGCCAGCAGCGCTGCTTTAGCGGGAGTTACAGATACGCAGTATTTT. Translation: CASSAALAGVTDTQYF.

The CDR3 nucleotides read TGTGCCAGCTCACCTTTTCCGGGACTAGCGGGAGGAGGCTCCTACAATGAGCAGTTCTTC. As protein: CASSPFPGLAGGGSYNEQFF. The V and J genes are TRBV18 and TRBJ2-1; 15 positions match TRBD2. Unmatched junction bases numbered 9, after V lost 3 bases and J lost 0 bases. CDR3 length: 20 residues. CDR1 is KGHSH, CDR2 LQKENI, per germline. Full variable domain (outside the CDR3, taken from reference TRBV18 and TRBJ2-1): NAGVMQNPRHLVRRRGQEARLRCSPMKGHSHVYWYRQLPEEGLKFMVYLQKENIIDESGMPKERFSAEFPKEGPSILRIQQVVRGDSAAYFCASSPFPGLAGGGSYNEQFFGPGTRLTVL.

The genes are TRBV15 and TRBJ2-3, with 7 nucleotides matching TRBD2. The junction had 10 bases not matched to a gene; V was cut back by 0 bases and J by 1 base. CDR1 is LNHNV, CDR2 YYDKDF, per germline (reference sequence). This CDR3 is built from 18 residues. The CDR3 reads CATSRDRGGGSGTDTQYF. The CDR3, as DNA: TGTGCCACCAGCAGAGATAGGGGCGGCGGGAGCGGCACAGATACGCAGTATTTT.

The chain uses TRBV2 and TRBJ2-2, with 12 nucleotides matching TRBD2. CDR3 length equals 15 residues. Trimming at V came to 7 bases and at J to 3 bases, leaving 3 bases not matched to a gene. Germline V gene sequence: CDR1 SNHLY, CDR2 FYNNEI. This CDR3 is CASKGLAGYTGELFF. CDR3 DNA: TGTGCCAGCAAGGGACTAGCGGGCTACACCGGGGAGCTGTTTTTT.

DNA of the CDR3: TGTGCCAGCAGCCTTTCAGGGGATAATCAGCCCCAGCATTTT. Protein: CASSLSGDNQPQHF. The chain joins TRBV7-9 to TRBJ1-5; D perhaps matches TRBD1 (6 bases). CDR3 length equals 14 residues. Germline V gives CDR1 SEHNR, CDR2 FQNEAQ (reference sequence). Deletions cut 5 bases from V and 4 bases from J, with 12 bases between.

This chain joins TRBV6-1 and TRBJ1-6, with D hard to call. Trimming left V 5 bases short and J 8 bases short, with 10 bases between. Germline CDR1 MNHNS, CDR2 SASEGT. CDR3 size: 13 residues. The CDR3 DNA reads TGTGCCAGCAGTCGGACTAAGGATTCACCCCTCCACTTT. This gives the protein CASSRTKDSPLHF.

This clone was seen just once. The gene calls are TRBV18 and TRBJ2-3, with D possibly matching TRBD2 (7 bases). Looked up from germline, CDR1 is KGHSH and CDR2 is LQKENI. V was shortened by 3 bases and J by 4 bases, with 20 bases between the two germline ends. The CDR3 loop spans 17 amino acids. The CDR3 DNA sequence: TGTGCCAGCTCACCCTCGAGGGGGGGAAGCGCTTCAGATACGCAGTATTTT. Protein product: CASSPSRGGSASDTQYF.

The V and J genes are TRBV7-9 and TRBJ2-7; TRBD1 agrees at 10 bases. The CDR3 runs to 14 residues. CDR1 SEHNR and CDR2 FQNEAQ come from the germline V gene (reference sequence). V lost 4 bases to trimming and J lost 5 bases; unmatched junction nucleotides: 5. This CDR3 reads CASSYGQGGDEQYF. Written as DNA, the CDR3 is TGTGCCAGCAGCTATGGACAGGGGGGCGACGAGCAGTACTTC.